Reported below is one T cell receptor beta chain. These data belong to a study of beta chain features in type 1 diabetes. The CDR3 length is 13 residues. Germline loops: CDR1 MDHEN, CDR2 SYDVKM. The V gene end was trimmed by 6 bases and the J gene end by 5 bases; junction bases not matched to a gene: 4. Sequenced material consisted of expressed TCRB transcripts (all of the isolated RNA was reverse transcribed). Some 3.6 million reads per sample were averaged for naive, central memory and regulatory samples. Using immunoSEQ multiplex PCR, the repertoire was profiled, and TCRdb retains in-frame clones only, with some absent. Of 620,000 or so clones detected, 15% appear once; the ten largest clones hold around 0.095%. Isolation of CD4+ naive, central memory, regulatory and stem cell-like memory cells was achieved by sorting via CD45RO/CCR7/CD25/CD127/CD95/CD27.

The sequence was obtained from a young man in good health. The sequenced sample consisted of naive CD4+ T cells from blood. The V and J genes are TRBV28 and TRBJ2-5; 9 bases line up with TRBD1. The CDR3 DNA is TGTGCCAGCAGACAGGGGGCCCGGGAGACCCAGTACTTC. Its protein is CASRQGARETQYF.